This T cell receptor (beta chain) was obtained from a study of cytomegalovirus exposure and HLA in healthy donors. Study conclusions and caveats: Several V segments, TRBV6-2 and TRBV6-3 among them, could not be told apart and were dropped.

Germline values: CDR1 LGHNA, CDR2 YNFKEQ. V was shortened by 0 bases and J by 2 bases, with 8 bases between the two germline ends. The CDR3 runs to 15 residues. Concerning this clone itself: Its antigen is not known.

Researchers ran the PCR with 60 Vbeta and 13 Jbeta primers. The table came from immunoSEQ multiplex PCR; TCRdb's copy has only in-frame clones and leaves some out. Of 95,000 to 100,000 clones listed, approximately 89% are singletons. Sequencing was carried out using PBMCs. The chain carries TRBV4-2 and TRBJ2-1; D is perhaps TRBD2 (6 bases). The sequence was obtained from a man aged 25-45 years in good health and CMV-seronegative. The CDR3 sequence is CASSQDPSAYNEQFF. The CDR3 bases are TGTGCCAGCAGCCAAGACCCTAGCGCCTACAATGAGCAGTTCTTC.